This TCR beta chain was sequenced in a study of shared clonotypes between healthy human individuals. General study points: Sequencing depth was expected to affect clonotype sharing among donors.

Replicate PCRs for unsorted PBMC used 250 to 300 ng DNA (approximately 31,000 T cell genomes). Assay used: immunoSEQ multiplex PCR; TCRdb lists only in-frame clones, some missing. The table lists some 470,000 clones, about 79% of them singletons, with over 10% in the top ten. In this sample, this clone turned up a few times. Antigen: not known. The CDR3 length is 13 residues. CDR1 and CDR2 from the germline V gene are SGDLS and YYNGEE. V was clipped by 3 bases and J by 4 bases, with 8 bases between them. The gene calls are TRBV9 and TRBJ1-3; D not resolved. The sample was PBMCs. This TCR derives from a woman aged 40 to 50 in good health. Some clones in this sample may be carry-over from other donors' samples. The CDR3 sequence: CASSESTGNTIYF. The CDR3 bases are TGTGCCAGCAGCGAGTCAACGGGAAACACCATATATTTT. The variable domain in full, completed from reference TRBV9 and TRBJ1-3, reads DSGVTQTPKHLITATGQRVTLRCSPRSGDLSVYWYQQSLDQGLQFLIQYYNGEERAKGNILERFSAQQFPDLHSELNLSSLELGDSALYFCASSESTGNTIYFGEGSWLTVV.